Each of the 23 T cell receptor beta chains below was sequenced from the same sample in a study of T cell repertoires in cytomegalovirus infection. TCRdb processed the reads anew with MiXCR; each CDR3 protein has one entry. The sample holds fewer than 550,000 distinct CDR3 sequences; under 40% are singletons and the top ten take roughly an eighth. Sequenced input: PBMCs. These TCRs come from a human donor in good health (CMV status not recorded). Some clones in this sample may be carry-over from other donors' samples.

The V call is TRBV5-1, the J call TRBJ1-2; D may be TRBD1 (5 bases). This CDR3 is built from 13 residues. V dropped 4 bases and J dropped 13 bases, with 20 bases sitting between them. Germline CDR1 is SGHRS and CDR2 is YFSETQ. The CDR3, as DNA: TGCGCCAGCAGCCCCGAGATGGGGGTCGGGGGCACCTTC. Protein: CASSPEMGVGGTF.

The chain joins TRBV7-6 to TRBJ2-3, with D possibly being TRBD2 (6 bases). Per germline, CDR1 SGHVS and CDR2 FNYEAQ. With 5 bases removed from V and 0 bases from J, the gap between germline ends came to 24 bases. This CDR3 region has 19 residues. In DNA form, the CDR3 reads TGTGCCAGCAGCCCGGGACTCGCATACGTTTTAACTAGCACAGATACGCAGTATTTT. Translating it yields CASSPGLAYVLTSTDTQYF.

This clonotype was seen more than once but under ten times. The CDR3 DNA sequence: TGTGCCATCTCCGGGACAGGGTGGGACGAGCAGTACTTC. Its translation is CAISGTGWDEQYF. The V call is TRBV10-3, the J call TRBJ2-7; 9 bases are shared with TRBD1. The CDR3 is 13 amino acids. Germline loops: CDR1 ENHRY, CDR2 SYGVKD. Trimming removed 8 bases from V and 5 bases from J; junction bases left unmatched: 7.

This clonotype was picked up one time. A much bigger clone sits one base away, suggesting this may be a read error. This is likely a read error, given that the CDR3 carries no conserved phenylalanine or tryptophan at its end. The rearrangement joins TRBV7-2 to TRBJ2-7; 7 bases line up with TRBD2. Germline values: CDR1 SGHTA, CDR2 FQGNSA. CDR3 length: 15 amino acids. V lost 4 bases to trimming and J lost 1 base; unmatched junction nucleotides: 7. CDR3 loop: CASSSGLSWSYEQYS. DNA of the CDR3: TGTGCCAGCAGCTCGGGACTAAGCTGGTCCTACGAGCAGTACTCC.

The chain has TRBV29-1 and TRBJ1-4, with no clear D. The CDR3 has 14 amino acids. Trimming left V 7 bases short and J 3 bases short, with 15 bases between. Germline CDR1 reads SQVTM; CDR2 reads ANQGSEA. CDR3 protein: CSARPSGSNEKLFF. Written as DNA, the CDR3 is TGCAGCGCTCGGCCGTCAGGATCTAATGAAAAACTGTTTTTT.

At least ten counts were recorded for this clonotype. The chain links TRBV7-2 to TRBJ2-2; TRBD1 might be the D (6 bases). Germline loops: CDR1 SGHTA, CDR2 FQGNSA. The V gene lost 5 bases and the J gene lost 0 bases, with 16 bases spanning the gap. CDR3 length: 17 residues. CDR3 in amino acids: CASSPPPGTTNTGELFF. CDR3 sequence (DNA): TGTGCCAGCAGCCCCCCGCCCGGGACAACGAACACCGGGGAGCTGTTTTTT.

The sample holds many counts of this clonotype. This rearrangement joins TRBV7-8 to TRBJ2-7; D gene unclear. Germline values: CDR1 SGHVS, CDR2 FQNEAQ. V lost 6 bases, J lost 0 bases, and 15 bases lay in between. This CDR3 has 15 residues. CDR3 region: CASSSVSSPSYEQYF. In nucleotides, the CDR3 is TGTGCCAGCAGTTCCGTCTCGTCACCCTCCTACGAGCAGTACTTC.

The chain uses TRBV7-9 and TRBJ1-3, with D maybe TRBD1 (5 bases). The CDR3 is 16 amino acids. V was cut by 7 bases and J by 0 bases, with 16 bases left in between. Germline-derived CDR1 and CDR2 are SEHNR and FQNEAQ (reference sequence). As DNA, the CDR3 is TGTGCCAGCACCGGGGTGGGGCGAAGCTCTGGAAACACCATATATTTT. Its protein product is CASTGVGRSSGNTIYF.

The chain carries TRBV19 and TRBJ1-1; no reliable D call. The CDR3 runs to 13 residues. The V gene lost 4 bases and the J gene lost 0 bases, with 6 bases spanning the gap. Germline lookup yields CDR1 LNHDA and CDR2 SQIVND (reference sequence). This CDR3 reads CASSRLMNTEAFF. In nucleotides, the CDR3 is TGTGCCAGTAGTAGGCTGATGAACACTGAAGCTTTCTTT.

The DNA of the CDR3 is TGTGCCAGTCGGGGGGATTACGTCAAAAACATTCAGTACTTC. It codes for CASRGDYVKNIQYF. The V and J genes are TRBV28 and TRBJ2-4; TRBD2 matches at 7 bases. The CDR3 is 14 residues long. CDR1 is MDHEN, CDR2 SYDVKM, per germline. The ends lost 9 bases at V and 3 bases at J; junction bases unmatched: 8.

This clonotype was detected many times. V is TRBV7-3 and J is TRBJ2-3; D gene unclear. There are 14 residues in the CDR3. Trimming left V 0 bases short and J 2 bases short, with 6 bases between. Germline CDR1 reads SGHTA; CDR2 reads FQGTGA. For the CDR3, the DNA is TGTGCCAGCAGCTTAACGGGCCCCACAGATACGCAGTATTTT. Its translation is CASSLTGPTDTQYF.

V gene TRBV10-3 combines with J gene TRBJ1-2, with D hard to call. The V gene lost 5 bases and the J gene lost 4 bases, with 17 bases spanning the gap. Germline V gene sequence: CDR1 ENHRY, CDR2 SYGVKD. The CDR3 runs to 15 residues. CDR3 region: CAISRSGEMFYGYTF. In DNA form, the CDR3 reads TGTGCCATCAGTCGATCGGGAGAGATGTTCTATGGCTACACCTTC.

Many counts were recorded for this clonotype. V usage is TRBV12-3 or TRBV12-4 and J usage is TRBJ2-3; TRBD2 agrees at 12 bases. With V trimmed by 3 bases and J by 2 bases, 6 bases remained unmatched. The CDR3 spans 17 residues. CDR3 DNA: TGTGCCAGCAGTTTTTATGGACTAGCGGGGCACACAGATACGCAGTATTTT. It codes for CASSFYGLAGHTDTQYF.

This clonotype was seen only a few times. The chain's CDR3 is CSTKVGRTSTDTQYF. In DNA form, the CDR3 reads TGCAGCACAAAGGTGGGCCGTACTAGCACAGATACGCAGTATTTT. The J gene is TRBJ2-3, the V gene TRBV29-1, with D uncertain. Trimming removed 8 bases from V and 0 bases from J, with 18 bases in between. The germline V gene has CDR1 SQVTM and CDR2 ANQGSEA. CDR3 length equals 15 residues.

Ten or more counts support this clonotype. The gene calls are TRBV7-2 and TRBJ2-1, with 7 nucleotides matching TRBD2. V lost 3 bases, J lost 8 bases, and 7 bases stayed unmatched. The CDR3 sequence is 14 residues long. In germline, CDR1 is SGHTA, CDR2 FQGNSA. CDR3 sequence reads: CASSFWTRGDEQFF. The CDR3 DNA reads TGTGCCAGCAGCTTCTGGACTAGAGGCGATGAGCAGTTCTTC. Supplemented by reference TRBV7-2 and TRBJ2-1, the full variable domain reads GAGVSQSPSNKVTEKGKDVELRCDPISGHTALYWYRQSLGQGLEFLIYFQGNSAPDKSGLPSDRFSAERTGGSVSTLTIQRTQQEDSAVYLCASSFWTRGDEQFFGPGTRLTVL.

Turning to this clonotype: Mismatch with germline at one junction end may stem from a read error. The chain has TRBV5-1 and TRBJ2-7, with D possibly matching TRBD1 (6 bases). This CDR3 comprises 14 residues. Germline V gene lookup returns CDR1 SGHRS and CDR2 YFSETQ. CDR3: CASRLAGANYEQYF. The CDR3 nucleotides are TGCGCCAGCCGCTTGGCAGGGGCTAACTACGAGCAGTACTTC.

This clonotype appeared many times. An end of the junction differs from the germline gene, which may be a read error. This sequence joins TRBV12-3 or TRBV12-4 and TRBJ2-3, with 7 bases identical to TRBD2. This CDR3 comprises 14 residues. The CDR3 coding sequence is TGTGCCAGCAGACCCTCGACTAGCAAAGATACGCAGTATTTT. Translation gives CASRPSTSKDTQYF.

This clonotype was detected ten times or more. The rearrangement uses TRBV11-1 and TRBJ1-6; the D gene is possibly TRBD1 (5 bases). CDR3 length: 16 amino acids. Germline assignment: CDR1 SGHAT and CDR2 FQDESV (reference sequence). Trimming stripped 1 base from V and 13 bases from J, with 20 bases between. Here the CDR3 DNA reads TGTGCCAGCAGCTTAGATACAGGCTCTGCCAATGAGCCCCTCCACTTT. Translation gives CASSLDTGSANEPLHF.

The rearrangement joins TRBV19 to TRBJ1-5; D perhaps matches TRBD1 (5 bases). The CDR3 is made up of 15 amino acids. Germline V gene lookup returns CDR1 LNHDA and CDR2 SQIVND (reference sequence). Between the trimmed V and J ends, which lost 2 bases and 1 base, there was a span of 9 bases. In nucleotides, the CDR3 is TGTGCCAGTAGTATAACGTCAGGGAGCAATCAGCCCCAGCATTTT. Protein sequence: CASSITSGSNQPQHF.

This chain connects TRBV20-1 to TRBJ1-2; D may be TRBD1 (6 bases). The CDR3 covers 17 residues. Germline values: CDR1 DFQATT, CDR2 SNEGSKA (reference sequence). V was shortened by 0 bases and J by 0 bases, with 17 bases between the two germline ends. In DNA form, the CDR3 reads TGCAGTGCTAGAGATCCCGGGGGAGGGGGAACTAACTATGGCTACACCTTC. Translation: CSARDPGGGGTNYGYTF.

The CDR3 is CASSSSGRGEVENTEAFF. CDR3 nucleotides: TGCGCCAGCAGCTCGAGCGGGCGGGGGGAGGTGGAGAACACTGAAGCTTTCTTT. The chain recombines TRBV5-1 with TRBJ1-1; weak D call: TRBD1 (5 bases). Looked up from germline, CDR1 is SGHRS and CDR2 is YFSETQ. V was pared by 3 bases and J by 1 base, with 22 bases between. This CDR3 is 18 amino acids long.

The V call is TRBV7-9, the J call TRBJ2-2; 11 bases agree with TRBD1. CDR1 SEHNR and CDR2 FQNEAQ come from the germline V gene (reference sequence). The CDR3 loop spans 14 amino acids. J gave up 10 bases and V 6 bases, and 7 bases lay outside the gene matches. CDR3 sequence (DNA): TGTGCCAGCAGACTAGGACAGGGGGCGATGGAGCTGTTTTTT. This translates into CASRLGQGAMELFF.

This clonotype was recorded many times. The J gene is TRBJ2-1, the V gene TRBV12-3 or TRBV12-4; 13 bases agree with TRBD2. The CDR3 covers 14 residues. V lost 6 bases to trimming and J lost 14 bases; unmatched junction nucleotides: 10. CDR3 loop: CASRRLAGGVEKFF. In nucleotides, the CDR3 is TGTGCCAGCAGGAGACTAGCGGGGGGAGTGGAGAAGTTCTTC.